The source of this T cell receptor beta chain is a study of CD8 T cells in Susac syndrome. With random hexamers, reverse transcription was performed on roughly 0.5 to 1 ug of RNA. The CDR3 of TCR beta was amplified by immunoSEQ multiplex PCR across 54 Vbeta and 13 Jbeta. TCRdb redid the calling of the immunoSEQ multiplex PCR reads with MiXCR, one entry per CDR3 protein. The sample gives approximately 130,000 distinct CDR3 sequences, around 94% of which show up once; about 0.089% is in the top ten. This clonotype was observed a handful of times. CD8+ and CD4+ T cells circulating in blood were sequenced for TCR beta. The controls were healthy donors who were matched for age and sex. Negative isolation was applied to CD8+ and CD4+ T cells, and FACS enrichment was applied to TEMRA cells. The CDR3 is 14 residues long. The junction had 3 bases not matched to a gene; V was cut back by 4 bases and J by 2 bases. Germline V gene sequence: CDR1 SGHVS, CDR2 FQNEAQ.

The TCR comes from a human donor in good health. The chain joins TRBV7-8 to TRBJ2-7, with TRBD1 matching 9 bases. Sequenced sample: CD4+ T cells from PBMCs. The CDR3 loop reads CASSSRTGAYEQYF. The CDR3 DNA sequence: TGTGCCAGCAGCTCCCGGACAGGGGCCTACGAGCAGTACTTC.